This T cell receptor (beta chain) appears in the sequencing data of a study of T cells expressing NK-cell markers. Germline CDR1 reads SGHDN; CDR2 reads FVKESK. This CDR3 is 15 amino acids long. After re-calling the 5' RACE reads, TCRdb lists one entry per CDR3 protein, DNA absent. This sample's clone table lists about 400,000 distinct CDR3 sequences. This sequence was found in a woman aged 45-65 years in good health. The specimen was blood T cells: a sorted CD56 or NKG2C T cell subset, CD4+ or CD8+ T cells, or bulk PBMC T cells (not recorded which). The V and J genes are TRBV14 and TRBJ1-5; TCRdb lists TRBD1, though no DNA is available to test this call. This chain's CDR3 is CASSQVHRSNQPQHF.